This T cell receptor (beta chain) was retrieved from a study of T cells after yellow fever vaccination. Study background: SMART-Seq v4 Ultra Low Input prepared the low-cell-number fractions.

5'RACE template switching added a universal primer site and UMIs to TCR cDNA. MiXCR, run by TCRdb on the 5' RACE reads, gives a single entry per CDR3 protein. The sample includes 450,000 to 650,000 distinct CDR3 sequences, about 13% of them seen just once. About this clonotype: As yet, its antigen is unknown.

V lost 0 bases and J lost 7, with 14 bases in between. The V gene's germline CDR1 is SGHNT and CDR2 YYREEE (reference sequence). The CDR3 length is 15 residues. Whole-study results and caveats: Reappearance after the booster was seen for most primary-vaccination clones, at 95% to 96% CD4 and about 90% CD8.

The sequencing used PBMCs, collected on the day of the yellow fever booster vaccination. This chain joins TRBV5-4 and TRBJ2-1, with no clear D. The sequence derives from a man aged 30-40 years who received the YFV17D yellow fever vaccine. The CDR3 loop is CASSLDPRQWNEQFF. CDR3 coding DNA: TGTGCCAGCAGCTTGGATCCCCGGCAATGGAATGAGCAGTTCTTC.